This record looks at one T cell receptor (beta chain) sequence and its context. The V gene's germline CDR1 is SGHRS and CDR2 YFSETQ. V shed 2 bases and J shed 9 bases, with 18 bases lying between them. This CDR3 has 15 residues. cDNA synthesis used the whole RNA isolate, giving expressed TCRB sequences. The table came from immunoSEQ multiplex PCR; TCRdb's copy has only in-frame clones and leaves some out. The table lists under 400,000 clones, around 20% of them singletons. The sample belongs to a study of beta chain features in type 1 diabetes. A sort by CD45RO/CCR7/CD25/CD127/CD95/CD27 yielded CD4+ naive, central memory, regulatory and stem cell-like memory cells.

This receptor was taken from a woman in her late teens or twenties in good health. V gene TRBV5-1 combines with J gene TRBJ2-1, with D maybe TRBD2 (5 bases). The sequenced sample was naive CD4+ T cells from blood. CDR3 coding DNA: TGCGCCAGCAGCTTTGATAGTCCCGGCGGGCGTGAGCAGTTCTTC. This sequence encodes CASSFDSPGGREQFF.